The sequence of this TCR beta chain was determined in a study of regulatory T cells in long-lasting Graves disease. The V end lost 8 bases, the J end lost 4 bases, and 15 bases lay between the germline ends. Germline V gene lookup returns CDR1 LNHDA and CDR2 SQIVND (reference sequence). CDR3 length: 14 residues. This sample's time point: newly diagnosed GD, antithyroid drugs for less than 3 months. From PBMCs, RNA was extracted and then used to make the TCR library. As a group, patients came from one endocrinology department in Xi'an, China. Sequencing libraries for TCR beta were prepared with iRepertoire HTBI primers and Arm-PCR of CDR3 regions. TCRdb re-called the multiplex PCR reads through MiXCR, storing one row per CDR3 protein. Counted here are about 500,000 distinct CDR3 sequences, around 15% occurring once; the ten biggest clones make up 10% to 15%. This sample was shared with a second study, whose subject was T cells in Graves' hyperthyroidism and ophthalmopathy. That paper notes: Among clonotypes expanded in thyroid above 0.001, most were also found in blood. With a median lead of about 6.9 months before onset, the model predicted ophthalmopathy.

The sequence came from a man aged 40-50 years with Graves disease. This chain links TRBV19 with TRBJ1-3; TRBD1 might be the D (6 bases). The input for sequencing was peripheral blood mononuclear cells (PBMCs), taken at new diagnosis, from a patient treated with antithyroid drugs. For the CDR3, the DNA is TGTGCCAGTCGCCAGGGGACATACGGAAACACCATATATTTT. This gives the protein CASRQGTYGNTIYF.